What follows are 23 T cell receptor beta chains derived from one specimen sequenced in a study of cytomegalovirus exposure and HLA in healthy donors. The data were produced by immunoSEQ multiplex PCR, yet TCRdb's version contains in-frame clones alone and is incomplete. The top ten clones hold about 5.4% of a sample with around 65,000 clones, over 90% of them seen once. The sample comprised PBMCs. The receptors were sampled from a man younger than 35 in good health and CMV-seropositive.

The chain is built from TRBV19 and TRBJ2-7; 12 bases are shared with TRBD2. Per germline, CDR1 LNHDA and CDR2 SQIVND (reference sequence). With 6 bases clipped from V and 5 bases from J, the junction kept 8 bases outside the gene matches. The CDR3 is made up of 15 amino acids. CDR3 residues: CASSDHLAGGNEQYF. For the CDR3, the DNA is TGTGCCAGTAGCGACCACCTAGCGGGAGGGAACGAGCAGTACTTC. The entire variable domain, with the rest obtained from reference TRBV19 and TRBJ2-7, is as follows: DGGITQSPKYLFRKEGQNVTLSCEQNLNHDAMYWYRQDPGQGLRLIYYSQIVNDFQKGDIAEGYSVSREKKESFPLTVTSAQKNPTAFYLCASSDHLAGGNEQYFGPGTRLTVT.

This chain joins TRBV10-1 and TRBJ2-7, with TRBD1 as a possible D gene (6 bases). The CDR3 is made up of 12 amino acids. Germline-derived CDR1 and CDR2 are WNHNN and SYGVQD (reference sequence). V was shortened by 5 bases and J by 3 bases, with 8 bases between the two germline ends. CDR3 sequence reads: CASSTGNYEQYF. The CDR3 DNA is TGCGCCAGCAGTACAGGGAACTACGAGCAGTACTTC.

The chain has TRBV2 and TRBJ1-2; TRBD1 is a possible D gene (5 bases). The CDR3 covers 13 residues. With 6 bases removed from V and 6 bases from J, the gap between germline ends came to 14 bases. CDR1 and CDR2 from the germline V gene are SNHLY and FYNNEI. The CDR3 region is CASRLEGWDGYTF. The CDR3, as DNA: TGTGCCAGCAGGTTGGAGGGGTGGGATGGCTACACCTTC.

The V and J genes are TRBV6-6 and TRBJ2-7; D possibly corresponds to TRBD1 (6 bases). The germline V gene encodes CDR1 MNHNY and CDR2 SVGAGI (reference sequence). This CDR3 is 13 amino acids long. V was shortened by 3 bases and J by 2 bases, with 8 bases between the two germline ends. CDR3 loop: CASSYGGPYEQYF. Written as DNA, the CDR3 is TGTGCCAGCAGTTATGGGGGCCCCTACGAGCAGTACTTC.

The V and J genes are TRBV5-6 and TRBJ2-1; D unresolved. Trimming removed 0 bases at V and 10 bases at J, with 8 bases between. This CDR3 is 12 amino acids long. CDR1 is SGHDT and CDR2 is YYEEEE in the germline V gene. The CDR3 region is CASSLGGWEQFF. The CDR3 coding sequence is TGTGCCAGCAGCTTGGGAGGCTGGGAGCAGTTCTTC.

V is TRBV4-2 and J is TRBJ2-7, with 11 bases fitting TRBD2. Germline assignment: CDR1 LGHNA and CDR2 YNFKEQ. The trim removed 2 bases at V and 2 bases at J, leaving 8 bases unmatched. The CDR3 is 17 residues long. In DNA form, the CDR3 reads TGTGCCAGCAGCCAAACTGCCGGGACTAGCGGACCCTACGAGCAGTACTTC. It codes for CASSQTAGTSGPYEQYF.

Only one count was recorded for this clone. This chain uses TRBV29-1 with TRBJ1-2; 8 nucleotides line up with TRBD1. Germline V gene sequence: CDR1 SQVTM, CDR2 ANQGSEA. Trimming cost V 7 bases and J 4 bases; bases outside gene matches: 5. The CDR3 loop spans 12 amino acids. This CDR3 is CSGQGTAYGYTF. CDR3 in DNA: TGCAGCGGACAGGGGACAGCCTATGGCTACACCTTC.

The CDR3 here is CASSLGSNQETQYF. In DNA, the CDR3 is TGCGCCAGCAGCTTGGGGTCTAATCAAGAGACCCAGTACTTC. This chain joins TRBV5-1 and TRBJ2-5; D is undetermined. V was shortened by 0 bases and J by 2 bases, with 8 bases between the two germline ends. CDR1 and CDR2 from the germline V gene are SGHRS and YFSETQ. CDR3 size: 14 residues.

The chain couples TRBV19 to TRBJ2-7; no reliable D call. The CDR3 runs to 16 residues. CDR1 and CDR2 (germline): LNHDA, SQIVND (reference sequence). The V and J ends lost 3 bases and 3 bases respectively, with 18 bases between them. Here the CDR3 reads CASSIRPRVTLYEQYF. CDR3 nucleotide sequence: TGTGCCAGTAGTATCAGACCCCGGGTCACGCTCTACGAGCAGTACTTC. Full variable domain (outside the CDR3, taken from reference TRBV19 and TRBJ2-7): DGGITQSPKYLFRKEGQNVTLSCEQNLNHDAMYWYRQDPGQGLRLIYYSQIVNDFQKGDIAEGYSVSREKKESFPLTVTSAQKNPTAFYLCASSIRPRVTLYEQYFGPGTRLTVT.

The chain links TRBV19 to TRBJ2-3; 7 bases match TRBD2. Germline values: CDR1 LNHDA, CDR2 SQIVND (reference sequence). This CDR3 is 14 amino acids long. The trim removed 5 bases at V and 6 bases at J, leaving 8 bases unmatched. CDR3 sequence (DNA): TGTGCCAGTAGTGGGGGAGCGGGGCGGGATACGCAGTATTTT. It encodes CASSGGAGRDTQYF.

CDR3 protein: CASSYPGGRERETQYF. In DNA, the CDR3 is TGTGCCAGCAGTTACCCAGGGGGGCGGGAAAGGGAGACCCAGTACTTC. The rearrangement joins TRBV6-5 to TRBJ2-5, with TRBD1 as a possible D gene (7 bases). This CDR3 region has 16 residues. V gave up 2 bases and J gave up 5 bases, with 18 bases separating them. Germline V lookup: CDR1 MNHEY, CDR2 SVGAGI.

This sequence joins TRBV11-2 and TRBJ2-5, with TRBD2 identical over 9 bases. The CDR3 runs to 17 residues. Unmatched junction bases numbered 18, after V lost 10 bases and J lost 3 bases. Per germline, CDR1 SGHAT and CDR2 FQNNGV. CDR3 amino acids: CATYPGLAGIKEETQYF. Here the CDR3 DNA reads TGTGCCACCTATCCGGGGCTAGCGGGAATCAAAGAAGAGACCCAGTACTTC.

The V call is TRBV5-1, the J call TRBJ2-1; 8 bases map to TRBD2. V gave up 2 bases and J gave up 6 bases; unmatched junction bases: 4. Germline CDR1 and CDR2: SGHRS and YFSETQ. This CDR3 region has 14 residues. The CDR3 sequence is CASSLAGDSNEQFF. The CDR3 coding sequence is TGCGCCAGCAGCTTAGCGGGAGACTCCAATGAGCAGTTCTTC.

The chain combines TRBV28 with TRBJ2-1; D is unclear. This CDR3 contains 13 residues. Looked up from germline, CDR1 is MDHEN and CDR2 is SYDVKM. Trimming stripped 10 bases from V and 4 bases from J, with 14 bases between. The DNA of the CDR3 is TGTGCCACCTCACCCCCTAGATACAATGAGCAGTTCTTC. This encodes CATSPPRYNEQFF.

This clone was found once. The chain uses TRBV28 and TRBJ1-3, with 7 bases that match TRBD1. V was pared by 5 bases and J by 2 bases, with 6 bases of the junction left unmatched. The CDR3 has 15 amino acids. Germline V CDR1 and CDR2: MDHEN, SYDVKM. In DNA, the CDR3 is TGTGCCAGCAGTCTCTCGCAGGGGGCTGGAAACACCATATATTTT. It yields the protein CASSLSQGAGNTIYF.

This chain links TRBV6-1 with TRBJ2-7; 8 bases match TRBD2. Per germline, CDR1 MNHNS and CDR2 SASEGT. V gave up 3 bases and J gave up 8 bases; unmatched junction bases: 9. This CDR3 contains 14 residues. CDR3 sequence (DNA): TGTGCCAGCAGTGAGGGACTAGGAGCTAGGAAGCAGTACTTC. This codes for CASSEGLGARKQYF.

This rearrangement joins TRBV5-4 to TRBJ1-2; no firm D call. Germline CDR1 SGHNT, CDR2 YYREEE (reference sequence). The germline V and J ends were trimmed by 0 bases and 9 bases, with 9 bases remaining between them. The CDR3 is 12 residues long. DNA for the CDR3: TGTGCCAGCAGCTTGGCTCCGGGGAGCTACACCTTC. Translation gives CASSLAPGSYTF.

The V call is TRBV28, the J call TRBJ2-3; TRBD1 matches 9 bases. The CDR3 loop spans 15 amino acids. V lost 5 bases and J lost 8; bases outside the gene matches: 11. The germline V gene encodes CDR1 MDHEN and CDR2 SYDVKM. CDR3 in DNA: TGTGCCAGCAGTCTCTCGGGACAGGGAGGCGGTACGCAGTATTTT. Its translation is CASSLSGQGGGTQYF.

The chain couples TRBV29-1 to TRBJ1-1; D is perhaps TRBD1 (6 bases). V was cut by 0 bases and J by 0 bases, with 8 bases left in between. Germline V CDR1 and CDR2: SQVTM, ANQGSEA. The CDR3 is 14 amino acids. The CDR3 sequence is CSVEDRTVNTEAFF. The CDR3, as DNA: TGCAGCGTTGAAGACCGGACAGTGAACACTGAAGCTTTCTTT.

The chain recombines TRBV10-2 with TRBJ2-3, with D tentatively TRBD2 (6 bases). There are 14 residues in the CDR3. Looked up from germline, CDR1 is WSHSY and CDR2 is SAAADI. Deletions cut 7 bases from V and 2 bases from J, with 13 bases between. CDR3 bases: TGCGCCAGCAAAGATCGGGACTTCACAGATACGCAGTATTTT. It translates to CASKDRDFTDTQYF.

The genes are TRBV28 and TRBJ2-1, with TRBD2 matching over 7 bases. CDR1 is MDHEN, CDR2 SYDVKM, per germline. The CDR3 spans 15 residues. J lost 3 bases, V lost 6 bases, and 8 bases had no gene match. The CDR3 nucleotides are TGTGCCAGCAGGTTGAGGGACTATTACTACAATGAGCAGTTCTTC. This sequence encodes CASRLRDYYYNEQFF.

The rearrangement uses TRBV30 and TRBJ2-3; D is unclear. Germline assignment: CDR1 GTSNPN and CDR2 SVGIG (reference sequence). V lost 4 bases and J 0 bases, leaving 11 bases between the germline ends. The CDR3 extends over 14 amino acids. The CDR3 region is CAWMRRTSTDTQYF. Here the CDR3 DNA reads TGTGCCTGGATGCGGAGAACTAGCACAGATACGCAGTATTTT.

CDR3 sequence: CASSGLGGGTSYEQYF. The CDR3 DNA is TGTGCCAGCAGCGGTCTGGGGGGAGGTACATCCTACGAGCAGTACTTC. The chain uses TRBV9 and TRBJ2-7, with TRBD2 as a possible D gene (6 bases). With 3 bases removed from V and 1 base from J, the gap between germline ends came to 17 bases. Germline CDR1 is SGDLS and CDR2 is YYNGEE. The CDR3 runs to 16 residues.